The 25 T cell receptor beta chains given below trace back to one sample, sequenced in a study of control samples from healthy donors and cancer patients. TCRdb's copy holds only in-frame clones and misses some; the assay was immunoSEQ multiplex PCR. The repertoire holds 150,000 to 160,000 clones, over 90% seen once, with more than 2% in the top ten. Sequenced material: blood. These receptors originate from a man aged 50-60 years in good health.

V usage is TRBV28 and J usage is TRBJ2-7, with TRBD2 matching over 13 bases. J gave up 2 bases and V 6 bases, and 7 bases lay outside the gene matches. This CDR3 has 16 amino acids. Germline CDR1 and CDR2: MDHEN and SYDVKM. CDR3 in DNA: TGTGCCAGCAGGAGGGGACTAGCGGGACTCGCCTACGAGCAGTACTTC. This codes for CASRRGLAGLAYEQYF.

This chain uses TRBV19 with TRBJ1-5; D gene uncertain. Germline V gene lookup returns CDR1 LNHDA and CDR2 SQIVND (reference sequence). With 8 bases removed from V and 4 bases from J, the gap between germline ends came to 12 bases. The CDR3 covers 13 residues. In DNA form, the CDR3 reads TGTGCCAGTCGGCGGGGATGGAATCAGCCCCAGCATTTT. Amino acids: CASRRGWNQPQHF. The whole variable domain, remainder taken from reference TRBV19 and TRBJ1-5, is DGGITQSPKYLFRKEGQNVTLSCEQNLNHDAMYWYRQDPGQGLRLIYYSQIVNDFQKGDIAEGYSVSREKKESFPLTVTSAQKNPTAFYLCASRRGWNQPQHFGDGTRLSIL.

This clone appeared a single time. The chain links TRBV28 to TRBJ2-1; D uncertain. The V and J ends lost 8 bases and 8 bases respectively, with 10 bases between them. The CDR3 is 11 amino acids. Germline-derived CDR1 and CDR2 are MDHEN and SYDVKM. The CDR3 DNA reads TGTGCCAGCGAGGCTGTGGATGAGCAGTTCTTC. Protein product: CASEAVDEQFF.

The rearrangement links TRBV7-9 to TRBJ2-5; no clear D. Germline V lookup: CDR1 SEHNR, CDR2 FQNEAQ (reference sequence). V was pared by 5 bases and J by 10 bases, with 14 bases between. The CDR3 totals 12 residues. CDR3 loop: CASSELEGSQYF. The CDR3 nucleotides read TGTGCCAGCAGCGAATTGGAAGGAAGCCAGTACTTC.

J is TRBJ2-2 and V is TRBV9, with D perhaps TRBD1 or TRBD2 (5 bases each). The V end lost 1 base, the J end lost 4 bases, and 14 bases lay between the germline ends. The length of the CDR3 is 16 residues. Germline lookup yields CDR1 SGDLS and CDR2 YYNGEE. CDR3 DNA: TGTGCCAGCAGCGTATGGACGGGGCCCAGCACCGGGGAGCTGTTTTTT. Its translation: CASSVWTGPSTGELFF. Complete variable domain (other parts from reference TRBV9 and TRBJ2-2): DSGVTQTPKHLITATGQRVTLRCSPRSGDLSVYWYQQSLDQGLQFLIQYYNGEERAKGNILERFSAQQFPDLHSELNLSSLELGDSALYFCASSVWTGPSTGELFFGEGSRLTVL.

The CDR3 sequence: CASSSRGTGNWGPYEQYF. The CDR3 DNA sequence: TGTGCCAGCAGTTCCCGAGGGACAGGGAATTGGGGTCCCTACGAGCAGTACTTC. J is TRBJ2-7 and V is TRBV27; 9 nucleotides line up with TRBD1. With 4 bases clipped from V and 2 bases from J, the junction kept 15 bases outside the gene matches. The germline CDR1 and CDR2 sequences are MNHEY and SMNVEV (reference sequence). This CDR3 spans 18 amino acids.

The rearrangement uses TRBV5-6 and TRBJ1-5; possible D gene TRBD1, 5 bases. The CDR3 is 13 residues long. Germline CDR1 is SGHDT and CDR2 is YYEEEE. The V gene lost 3 bases and the J gene lost 7 bases, with 11 bases spanning the gap. The CDR3 loop is CASSSGPQQPQHF. CDR3 coding DNA: TGTGCCAGCAGCTCGGGACCCCAACAGCCCCAGCATTTT.

The V gene is TRBV5-1, the J gene TRBJ1-1; unclear D gene. Germline V gives CDR1 SGHRS, CDR2 YFSETQ. V lost 4 bases and J 1 base, leaving 11 bases between the germline ends. The CDR3 is 14 residues long. The CDR3 bases are TGCGCCAGCAGCCTCCTGACGGCGAACACTGAAGCTTTCTTT. Its translation: CASSLLTANTEAFF.

This chain joins TRBV6-4 and TRBJ2-1, with TRBD1 matching 11 bases. J gave up 6 bases and V 2 bases, and 0 bases lay outside the gene matches. Germline V CDR1 and CDR2: MRHNA, SNTAGT. This CDR3 contains 14 residues. This chain's CDR3 is CASSDGTGGNEQFF. The CDR3 DNA follows: TGTGCCAGCAGTGACGGGACAGGGGGCAATGAGCAGTTCTTC.

V is TRBV11-2 and J is TRBJ2-2; D is unresolved. Germline-derived CDR1 and CDR2 are SGHAT and FQNNGV. V gave up 4 bases and J gave up 1 base, with 10 bases separating them. There are 15 residues in the CDR3. The DNA for the CDR3 is TGTGCCAGCAGCTCGGGTAGTCGGAACACCGGGGAGCTGTTTTTT. Protein sequence: CASSSGSRNTGELFF. The full variable domain, its missing parts supplied by reference TRBV11-2 and TRBJ2-2, is EAGVAQSPRYKIIEKRQSVAFWCNPISGHATLYWYQQILGQGPKLLIQFQNNGVVDDSQLPKDRFSAERLKGVDSTLKIQPAKLEDSAVYLCASSSGSRNTGELFFGEGSRLTVL.

The chain has TRBV27 and TRBJ2-5, with 9 positions matching TRBD2. Trimming at V came to 8 bases and at J to 7 bases, leaving 11 bases not matched to a gene. The length of the CDR3 is 14 residues. Germline CDR1 reads MNHEY; CDR2 reads SMNVEV (reference sequence). CDR3 sequence: CASGSSGGFGTQYF. In DNA form, the CDR3 reads TGTGCCAGCGGGAGTAGCGGGGGCTTCGGGACCCAGTACTTC.

The chain couples TRBV19 to TRBJ2-4; D may be TRBD2 (6 bases). The CDR3 consists of 14 residues. V lost 5 bases, J lost 9 bases, and 17 bases lay in between. From germline, CDR1 is LNHDA and CDR2 SQIVND (reference sequence). The CDR3 region has the DNA TGTGCCAGTAGTGGTGGGGCTAGCGTCGGCATTCAGTACTTC. Translation gives CASSGGASVGIQYF.

V and J are TRBV30 and TRBJ1-4; 8 bases map to TRBD1. The CDR3 loop spans 16 amino acids. V lost 3 bases to trimming and J lost 2 bases; unmatched junction nucleotides: 8. Germline V lookup: CDR1 GTSNPN, CDR2 SVGIG (reference sequence). The chain's CDR3 is CAWSGRRGPTNEKLFF. For the CDR3, the DNA is TGTGCCTGGAGCGGCCGCAGGGGGCCTACTAATGAAAAACTGTTTTTT.

The CDR3 nucleotides are TGTGCCAGCAGCCAAGAAGGGTCGGGGGTTAACACTGAAGCTTTCTTT. Encoded protein: CASSQEGSGVNTEAFF. The chain combines TRBV4-2 with TRBJ1-1; a possible D gene is TRBD1 (5 bases). Germline assignment: CDR1 LGHNA and CDR2 YNFKEQ. The CDR3 loop spans 16 amino acids. Trimming removed 0 bases from V and 2 bases from J, with 13 bases in between.

This chain connects TRBV6-5 to TRBJ1-3; D unclear. From germline, CDR1 is MNHEY and CDR2 SVGAGI. The CDR3 loop spans 16 amino acids. V was pared by 1 base and J by 0 bases, with 10 bases between. The CDR3 reads CASSYFRSSSGNTIYF. The CDR3 region has the DNA TGTGCCAGCAGTTACTTTAGGTCGAGCTCTGGAAACACCATATATTTT.

The V and J genes are TRBV5-1 and TRBJ1-2; 9 bases match TRBD1. The V gene end was trimmed by 4 bases and the J gene end by 4 bases; junction bases not matched to a gene: 11. Germline lookup yields CDR1 SGHRS and CDR2 YFSETQ. CDR3 length: 16 amino acids. This chain's CDR3 is CASSHPGTGPTYGYTF. The CDR3, as DNA: TGCGCCAGCAGCCATCCCGGGACAGGGCCCACCTATGGCTACACCTTC.

V usage is TRBV2 and J usage is TRBJ2-6, with D possibly matching TRBD1 (6 bases). The CDR3 runs to 17 residues. Trimming stripped 8 bases from V and 2 bases from J, with 19 bases between. Germline assignment: CDR1 SNHLY and CDR2 FYNNEI. The CDR3: CASDTPGEGTGANVLTF. In DNA form, the CDR3 reads TGTGCCAGCGACACCCCAGGGGAAGGAACTGGGGCCAACGTCCTGACTTTC.

This chain connects TRBV6-5 to TRBJ2-5, with D tentatively TRBD2 (5 bases). V shed 5 bases and J shed 5 bases, with 15 bases lying between them. Germline V gene lookup returns CDR1 MNHEY and CDR2 SVGAGI. This CDR3 comprises 14 residues. The CDR3 DNA sequence: TGTGCCAGCAGTCCCGACTATCGCGGGGAGACCCAGTACTTC. It yields the protein CASSPDYRGETQYF.

This sequence joins TRBV5-1 and TRBJ1-1; no firm D call. Germline V lookup: CDR1 SGHRS, CDR2 YFSETQ. V was clipped by 0 bases and J by 2 bases, with 11 bases between them. CDR3 length: 15 residues. The CDR3, as DNA: TGCGCCAGCAGCTTGGGAGGTGGGAGTAACACTGAAGCTTTCTTT. Its protein is CASSLGGGSNTEAFF.

V gene TRBV18 combines with J gene TRBJ2-7; no definite D call. V lost 2 bases, J lost 2 bases, and 13 bases lay in between. Germline CDR1 and CDR2: KGHSH and LQKENI. This CDR3 is 15 amino acids long. The CDR3 nucleotides are TGTGCCAGCTCACCAGGTTCGGCTCCAACCTACGAGCAGTACTTC. It is translated as CASSPGSAPTYEQYF.

The chain uses TRBV15 and TRBJ2-3; TRBD1 is a possible D gene (6 bases). This CDR3 contains 16 residues. The germline CDR1 and CDR2 sequences are LNHNV and YYDKDF (reference sequence). The V and J ends lost 0 bases and 5 bases respectively, with 15 bases between them. The CDR3 reads CATSRDRRGKGDTQYF. CDR3 nucleotide sequence: TGTGCCACCAGCAGAGATCGCAGGGGAAAGGGAGATACGCAGTATTTT. Supplemented by reference TRBV15 and TRBJ2-3, the full variable domain reads DAMVIQNPRYQVTQFGKPVTLSCSQTLNHNVMYWYQQKSSQAPKLLFHYYDKDFNNEADTPDNFQSRRPNTSFCFLDIRSPGLGDTAMYLCATSRDRRGKGDTQYFGPGTRLTVL.

The genes are TRBV24-1 and TRBJ2-1; no definite D call. CDR3 length: 14 amino acids. Germline CDR1 is KGHDR and CDR2 is SFDVKD. V was cut by 3 bases and J by 5 bases, with 10 bases left in between. DNA of the CDR3: TGTGCCACCAGTGATCCCGGGTTGGACAATGAGCAGTTCTTC. The encoded protein is CATSDPGLDNEQFF.

V and J are TRBV28 and TRBJ1-2; 11 nucleotides align to TRBD1. The CDR3 consists of 15 residues. Germline V lookup: CDR1 MDHEN, CDR2 SYDVKM. J was trimmed by 6 bases and V by 7 bases; bases with no gene match: 10. CDR3 region: CASILKDRGRNGYTF. CDR3 coding DNA: TGTGCCAGCATCCTAAAGGACAGGGGGCGGAATGGCTACACCTTC.

The chain employs TRBV5-4 and TRBJ1-4; no clear D gene. Trimming stripped 2 bases from V and 8 bases from J, with 10 bases between. Germline V CDR1 and CDR2: SGHNT, YYREEE (reference sequence). The CDR3 covers 13 residues. CDR3 nucleotides: TGTGCCAGCAGCTTATCGGGAGGAGAAAAACTGTTTTTT. This codes for CASSLSGGEKLFF. The full variable domain, completed using reference TRBV5-4 and TRBJ1-4, is ETGVTQSPTHLIKTRGQQVTLRCSSQSGHNTVSWYQQALGQGPQFIFQYYREEENGRGNFPPRFSGLQFPNYSSELNVNALELDDSALYLCASSLSGGEKLFFGSGTQLSVL.

The genes are TRBV28 and TRBJ2-5, with D possibly matching TRBD2 (5 bases). The CDR3 is 14 residues long. The V end lost 5 bases, the J end lost 7 bases, and 17 bases lay between the germline ends. In germline, CDR1 is MDHEN, CDR2 SYDVKM. CDR3 region: CASSALSSWVTQYF. The CDR3 DNA reads as TGTGCCAGCAGTGCCCTCTCTAGCTGGGTGACCCAGTACTTC.